These T cell receptor beta chains were read from a single sample in a study of cytomegalovirus exposure and HLA in healthy donors. The table came from immunoSEQ multiplex PCR; TCRdb's copy has only in-frame clones and leaves some out. Here the sample spans under 200,000 clones, 77% being singletons. What was sequenced was PBMCs. All receptors derive from a woman aged 30 to 39 in good health and CMV-seronegative. The CDR3 runs from the conserved cysteine through the conserved F or W. Fields, in order: V gene, J gene, D gene, clone size, CDR3 DNA, CDR3 protein. A D gene is named only where the DNA matches it firmly. Clone size appears in some rows only: once, few, many, or a class for an expanded clone.

v_gene: TRBV4-1; j_gene: TRBJ2-2; d_gene: TRBD2; abundance: .; CDR3nt: TGCGCCAGCAGCGCCCGGACTAGCGGGGGGGGGCTGACCGGGGAGCTGTTTTTT; CDR3aa: CASSARTSGGGLTGELFF
v_gene: TRBV28; j_gene: TRBJ1-1; d_gene: TRBD1; abundance: .; CDR3nt: TGTGCCAGCATTTCCTTTCAGGGGGCACGGGCTTTCTTT; CDR3aa: CASISFQGARAFF
v_gene: TRBV5-1; j_gene: TRBJ1-6; d_gene: .; abundance: .; CDR3nt: TGCGCCAGCAGCATGATGGGGGACATTCCCCTCCACTTT; CDR3aa: CASSMMGDIPLHF
v_gene: TRBV9; j_gene: TRBJ1-2; d_gene: TRBD1; abundance: .; CDR3nt: TGTGCCAGCAGCCCCAACTTCGGACAGGGGAACTATGGCTACACCTTC; CDR3aa: CASSPNFGQGNYGYTF
v_gene: TRBV5-4; j_gene: TRBJ2-1; d_gene: TRBD2; abundance: .; CDR3nt: TGTGCCAGCAGCCTTAGACTAGCGGCTACTGTAAATGAGCAGTTCTTC; CDR3aa: CASSLRLAATVNEQFF
v_gene: TRBV5-1; j_gene: TRBJ1-5; d_gene: .; abundance: .; CDR3nt: TGCGCCAGCAGCTTGGAGGGGGGGGGACAGCCCCAGCATTTT; CDR3aa: CASSLEGGGQPQHF
v_gene: TRBV18; j_gene: TRBJ1-1; d_gene: .; abundance: .; CDR3nt: TGTGCCAGCTCACCCCTACCACTTCAAGGGGTGAACACTGAAGCTTTCTTT; CDR3aa: CASSPLPLQGVNTEAFF
v_gene: TRBV5-1; j_gene: TRBJ2-7; d_gene: .; abundance: .; CDR3nt: TGCGCCAGCAGCTTGCGCGGGGATCCAAGCACCTACGAGCAGTACTTC; CDR3aa: CASSLRGDPSTYEQYF
v_gene: TRBV29-1; j_gene: TRBJ2-1; d_gene: TRBD1; abundance: .; CDR3nt: TGCAGCGCCAACAGGGGTAGGAATGAGCAGTTCTTC; CDR3aa: CSANRGRNEQFF
v_gene: TRBV5-6; j_gene: TRBJ2-5; d_gene: .; abundance: .; CDR3nt: TGTGCCAGCAGCAACGAGTTGTGGGGCGCAGGATACCAAGAGACCCAGTACTTC; CDR3aa: CASSNELWGAGYQETQYF
v_gene: TRBV5-4; j_gene: TRBJ2-1; d_gene: TRBD2; abundance: .; CDR3nt: TGTGCCAGCAGCTTGCCTCGGGGGGGACGGAATGAGCAGTTCTTC; CDR3aa: CASSLPRGGRNEQFF
v_gene: TRBV5-1; j_gene: TRBJ2-7; d_gene: .; abundance: .; CDR3nt: TGCGCCAGCAGCCCACAAACCTCCCCCCGATCCTACGAGCAGTACTTC; CDR3aa: CASSPQTSPRSYEQYF
v_gene: TRBV7-9; j_gene: TRBJ1-4; d_gene: TRBD1; abundance: .; CDR3nt: TGTGCCAGCAGCGCGGGACAGACTACGGCGGGTGAAAAACTGTTTTTT; CDR3aa: CASSAGQTTAGEKLFF
v_gene: TRBV5-4; j_gene: TRBJ1-1; d_gene: .; abundance: .; CDR3nt: TGTGCCAGCAGCAGGGGAAGAAAGGACACTGAAGCTTTCTTT; CDR3aa: CASSRGRKDTEAFF
v_gene: TRBV6-4; j_gene: TRBJ2-2; d_gene: TRBD1; abundance: .; CDR3nt: TGTGCCAGCAGCCGGGACAGGGGGCTGAGCACCGGGGAGCTGTTTTTT; CDR3aa: CASSRDRGLSTGELFF
v_gene: TRBV18; j_gene: TRBJ1-5; d_gene: .; abundance: once; CDR3nt: TGTGCCAGCTCACGCGGGAAGGATCAGCCCCAGCATTTT; CDR3aa: CASSRGKDQPQHF
v_gene: TRBV5-1; j_gene: TRBJ2-6; d_gene: .; abundance: .; CDR3nt: TGCGCCAGCAGCTTGAGGGGGAGGGCCAACGGCCTGACTTTC; CDR3aa: CASSLRGRANGLTF
v_gene: TRBV18; j_gene: TRBJ2-5; d_gene: TRBD1; abundance: once; CDR3nt: TGTGCCAGCGCGACAGGGGGCTGGCAAGAGACCCAGTACTTC; CDR3aa: CASATGGWQETQYF
v_gene: TRBV19; j_gene: TRBJ2-3; d_gene: .; abundance: few; CDR3nt: TGTGCCAGTAATGGGGGCAGGGAGGGAGATACGCAGTATTTT; CDR3aa: CASNGGREGDTQYF
v_gene: TRBV27; j_gene: TRBJ2-7; d_gene: TRBD2; abundance: .; CDR3nt: TGTGCCAGCAGTTTAAAATCGGGGCAGCGGGGGGTCGCCTACGAGCAGTACTTC; CDR3aa: CASSLKSGQRGVAYEQYF
v_gene: TRBV6-1; j_gene: TRBJ1-1; d_gene: TRBD1; abundance: .; CDR3nt: TGTGCCAGCAGTCGCCGGGACAGAGGGACTGAAGCTTTCTTT; CDR3aa: CASSRRDRGTEAFF
v_gene: TRBV5-4; j_gene: TRBJ2-7; d_gene: TRBD2; abundance: few; CDR3nt: TGTGCCAGCAGCTCGACTAGCGGGGTTTCGTACGAGCAGTACTTC; CDR3aa: CASSSTSGVSYEQYF
v_gene: TRBV19; j_gene: TRBJ1-1; d_gene: .; abundance: .; CDR3nt: TGTGCCAGTAGTATTTTTCAGGGAAGCGTGGCTGAAGCTTTCTTT; CDR3aa: CASSIFQGSVAEAFF
v_gene: TRBV2; j_gene: TRBJ2-2; d_gene: .; abundance: few; CDR3nt: TGTGCCAGCAGTGAAGGACCTAGGGGGACCGGGGAGCTGTTTTTT; CDR3aa: CASSEGPRGTGELFF
v_gene: TRBV29-1; j_gene: TRBJ2-1; d_gene: .; abundance: .; CDR3nt: TGCAGCGCATCCGTTAGTATGTGGCGGGGTGAGCAGTTCTTC; CDR3aa: CSASVSMWRGEQFF
v_gene: TRBV4-2; j_gene: TRBJ1-1; d_gene: .; abundance: .; CDR3nt: TGTGCCAGCAGACTCGTTTCGAACACTGAAGCTTTCTTT; CDR3aa: CASRLVSNTEAFF
v_gene: TRBV28; j_gene: TRBJ1-6; d_gene: .; abundance: few; CDR3nt: TGTGCCAGCAGTCTCACCCCAGGGATTTCACCCCTCCACTTT; CDR3aa: CASSLTPGISPLHF